Listed here are 6 T cell receptor beta chains from one sample, sequenced in a study of blood T cells in healthy people across ages. The use of a sample-barcoded 5' primer and a J-beta primer mix characterized a second PCR of roughly 7 to 11 cycles. TCRdb ran MiXCR on the 5' RACE reads and lists one entry per CDR3 protein. In the table there are 1.5 million to 2 million distinct CDR3 sequences, 34% of which are singletons. The sample comprised blood. The receptors were sampled from a woman aged 30 to 39 in good health.

This chain links TRBV12-3 or TRBV12-4 with TRBJ2-3; 13 nucleotides agree with TRBD2. The CDR3 covers 16 residues. V shed 7 bases, J shed 9 bases, and the junction held 13 bases outside the gene matches. The CDR3: CASTQLAGGPRETQYF. The CDR3 coding sequence is TGTGCCAGCACCCAACTAGCGGGGGGGCCTAGGGAAACGCAGTATTTT.

With respect to this clonotype: A much larger clonotype is one base distant, so this may be a read error. V usage is TRBV15 and J usage is TRBJ2-2; no reliable D call. V was cut by 5 bases and J by 1 base, with 2 bases left in between. Germline-derived CDR1 and CDR2 are LNHNV and YYDKDF (reference sequence). CDR3 length equals 12 residues. CDR3 sequence (DNA): TGTGCCACCAGCCGGAACACCGGGGAGCTGTTTTTT. Translation gives CATSRNTGELFF.

This clonotype showed up many times. The CDR3 is CASSEARGSYEQYF. CDR3 DNA: TGTGCCAGCAGTGAAGCCAGGGGCTCCTACGAGCAGTACTTC. The chain links TRBV6-1 to TRBJ2-7; TRBD1 might be the D (6 bases). Germline assignment: CDR1 MNHNS and CDR2 SASEGT. This CDR3 is built from 14 residues. V gave up 0 bases and J gave up 0 bases, with 6 bases separating them.

The chain has TRBV20-1 and TRBJ2-5, with D possibly TRBD2 on 5 matching bases. V was cut by 3 bases and J by 5 bases, with 13 bases left in between. Germline V lookup: CDR1 DFQATT, CDR2 SNEGSKA (reference sequence). This CDR3 is built from 13 residues. The CDR3 protein is CSASGGPRETQYF. For the CDR3, the DNA is TGCAGTGCTAGTGGCGGGCCTCGGGAGACCCAGTACTTC.

Only a few counts were recorded for this clonotype. The chain links TRBV5-6 to TRBJ2-1, with D hard to call. The CDR3 runs 15 residues. From germline, CDR1 is SGHDT and CDR2 YYEEEE. V shed 2 bases and J shed 0 bases, with 9 bases lying between them. For the CDR3, the DNA is TGTGCCAGCAGCTTACTACGGAGCTCCTACAATGAGCAGTTCTTC. It specifies CASSLLRSSYNEQFF.

This clonotype turned up a few times. The V call is TRBV6-1, the J call TRBJ2-7; a weak D match, TRBD2 (5 bases). The CDR3 extends over 14 amino acids. The V and J ends lost 8 bases and 1 base respectively, with 15 bases between them. Germline values: CDR1 MNHNS, CDR2 SASEGT. CDR3 protein: CASRWGEASYEQYF. In DNA, the CDR3 is TGTGCCAGCCGCTGGGGAGAAGCGTCCTACGAGCAGTACTTC.